The sequence of this T cell receptor beta chain was determined in a study of identical twins. This clonotype was seen a handful of times. TCRdb passed the 5' RACE reads through MiXCR, listing each CDR3 protein once. Of some 1,700,000 distinct CDR3 sequences in the sample, about 31% were seen once. Germline V gene data show CDR1 as SGHTA and CDR2 as FQGNSA. This CDR3 contains 17 residues. V dropped 1 base and J dropped 10; count of bases not matched to a gene: 16. This TCR was recovered from a newborn girl in good health. The chain couples TRBV7-2 to TRBJ2-1; 7 bases match TRBD2. Input material: cord blood. The DNA for the CDR3 is TGTGCCAGCAGCTTAGGTTGCGAGACTAGCCTCCCCTACGAGCAGTTCTTC. Protein: CASSLGCETSLPYEQFF.